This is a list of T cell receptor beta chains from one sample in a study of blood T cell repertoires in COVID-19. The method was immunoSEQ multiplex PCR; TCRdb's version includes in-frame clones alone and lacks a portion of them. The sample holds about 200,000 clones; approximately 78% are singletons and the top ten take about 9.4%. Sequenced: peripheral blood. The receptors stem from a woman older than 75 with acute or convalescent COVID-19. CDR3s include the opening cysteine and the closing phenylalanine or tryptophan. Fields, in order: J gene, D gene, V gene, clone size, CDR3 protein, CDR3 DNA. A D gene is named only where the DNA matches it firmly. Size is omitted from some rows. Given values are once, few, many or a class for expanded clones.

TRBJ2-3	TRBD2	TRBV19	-	CASSMAFTSGSKTDTQYF	TGTGCCAGTAGTATGGCGTTTACTAGCGGGAGTAAGACAGATACGCAGTATTTT
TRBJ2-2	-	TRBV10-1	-	CASSESRGYGELFF	TGCGCCAGCAGTGAGTCGAGAGGTTACGGGGAGCTGTTTTTT
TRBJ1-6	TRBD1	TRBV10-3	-	CAISERQGVNNSPLHF	TGTGCCATCAGTGAGAGACAGGGCGTAAATAATTCACCCCTCCACTTT
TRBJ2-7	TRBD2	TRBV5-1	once	CASSFGTRTGTSYEQYF	TGCGCCAGCAGCTTCGGCACACGGACCGGGACTAGCTACGAGCAGTACTTC
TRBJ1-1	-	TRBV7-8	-	CASSSTPGDTEAFF	TGTGCCAGCAGCTCGACCCCAGGGGATACTGAAGCTTTCTTT
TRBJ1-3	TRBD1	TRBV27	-	CASSPTHDRGGSGNTIYF	TGTGCCAGCAGTCCTACCCATGACAGGGGGGGATCTGGAAACACCATATATTTT
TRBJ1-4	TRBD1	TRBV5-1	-	CASSGTGPATNEKLFF	TGCGCCAGCAGCGGGACAGGTCCCGCAACTAATGAAAAACTGTTTTTT
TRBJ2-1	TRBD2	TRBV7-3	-	CASSLTPLAGGENEQFF	TGTGCCAGCAGCTTAACGCCCCTAGCGGGAGGGGAGAATGAGCAGTTCTTC
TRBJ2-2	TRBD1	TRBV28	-	CASRGTGDTGELFF	TGTGCCAGCAGGGGCACAGGGGACACCGGGGAGCTGTTTTTT
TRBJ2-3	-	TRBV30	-	CAWSVRFLDTQYF	TGTGCCTGGAGTGTACGGTTCCTTGATACGCAGTATTTT
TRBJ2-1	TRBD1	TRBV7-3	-	CASSLDRGRTNEQFF	TGTGCCAGCAGCTTAGACAGGGGTAGGACCAATGAGCAGTTCTTC
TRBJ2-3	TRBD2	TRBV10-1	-	CASSGPGTSGRTDTQYF	TGCGCCAGCAGTGGTCCCGGGACTAGCGGGAGAACAGATACGCAGTATTTT
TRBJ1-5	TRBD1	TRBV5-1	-	CASSFTAGGAVQPQHF	TGCGCCAGCAGCTTCACCGCAGGGGGCGCCGTTCAGCCCCAGCATTTT
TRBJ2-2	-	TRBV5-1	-	CASSITRNTGELFF	TGCGCCAGCAGCATAACTCGAAACACCGGGGAGCTGTTTTTT
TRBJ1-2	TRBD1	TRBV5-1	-	CASSPEWDRGHGYTF	TGCGCCAGCAGCCCTGAATGGGACAGGGGTCATGGCTACACCTTC
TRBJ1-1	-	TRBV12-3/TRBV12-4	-	CASSRGQFEAFF	TGTGCCAGCAGCCGAGGACAGTTTGAAGCTTTCTTT
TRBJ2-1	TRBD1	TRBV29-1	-	CSVGLQTGPNEQFF	TGCAGCGTTGGGCTACAGACAGGGCCCAATGAGCAGTTCTTC
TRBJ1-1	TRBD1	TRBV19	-	CATDRGLVAEAFF	TGTGCCACTGACAGGGGGCTAGTCGCTGAAGCTTTCTTT
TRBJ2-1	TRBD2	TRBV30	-	CAWLSGSSYNEQFF	TGTGCCTGGCTTAGCGGGAGTTCCTACAATGAGCAGTTCTTC
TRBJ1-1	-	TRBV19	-	CASSLFYGGEAFF	TGTGCCAGTAGCCTTTTTTACGGGGGGGAAGCTTTCTTT
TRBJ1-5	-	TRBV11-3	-	CASREDRRRLGAQHF	TGTGCCAGCAGGGAAGACAGACGCCGGCTTGGGGCCCAGCATTTT
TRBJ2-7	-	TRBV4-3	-	CASSQDQDSSYEQYF	TGCGCCAGCAGCCAAGACCAGGACAGCTCCTACGAGCAGTACTTC
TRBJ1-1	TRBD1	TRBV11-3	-	CASSLVPDRDTEAFF	TGTGCCAGCAGCTTAGTCCCGGACAGGGACACTGAAGCTTTCTTT
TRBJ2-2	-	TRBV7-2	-	CASSVQGANTGELFF	TGTGCCAGCAGCGTACAGGGTGCGAACACCGGGGAGCTGTTTTTT
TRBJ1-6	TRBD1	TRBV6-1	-	CASSDRPGTGYNSPLHF	TGTGCCAGCAGTGACCGTCCCGGGACAGGTTATAATTCACCCCTCCACTTT
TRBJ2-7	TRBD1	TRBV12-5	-	CASGKTGTGAYEQYF	TGTGCTAGTGGCAAGACCGGGACAGGGGCCTACGAGCAGTACTTC
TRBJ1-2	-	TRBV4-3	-	CASSQDASGSASYGYTF	TGCGCCAGCAGCCAAGATGCATCAGGGTCGGCGTCGTATGGCTACACCTTC
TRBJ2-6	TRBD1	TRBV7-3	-	CASSETGAGSGANVLTF	TGTGCCAGCAGCGAGACAGGGGCAGGGTCTGGGGCCAACGTCCTGACTTTC
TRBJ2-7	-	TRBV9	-	CASSVGNLNSGQYF	TGTGCCAGCAGCGTCGGGAACTTAAATTCTGGGCAGTACTTC
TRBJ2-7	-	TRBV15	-	CATSRDLLASYEQYF	TGTGCCACCAGCAGAGATCTCCTAGCTAGCTACGAGCAGTACTTC
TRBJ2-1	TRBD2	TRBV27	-	CASSFQTSGSYNEQFF	TGTGCCAGCAGTTTCCAGACTAGCGGCTCCTACAATGAGCAGTTCTTC
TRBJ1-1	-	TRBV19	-	CASSTTINTEAFF	TGTGCCAGTAGTACTACGATTAACACTGAAGCTTTCTTT
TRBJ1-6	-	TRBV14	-	CASSQAPAGNSPLHF	TGTGCCAGCAGCCAAGCCCCGGCGGGGAATTCACCCCTCCACTTT
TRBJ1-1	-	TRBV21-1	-	CASSSSRPKRGTEAFF	TGTGCCAGCAGCTCAAGCCGCCCCAAAAGGGGCACTGAAGCTTTCTTT
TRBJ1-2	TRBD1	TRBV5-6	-	CASSGTGVNYGYTF	TGTGCCAGCAGCGGTACAGGGGTTAACTATGGCTACACCTTC
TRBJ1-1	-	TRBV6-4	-	CASSQQTNTEAFF	TGTGCCAGCAGTCAACAGACAAACACTGAAGCTTTCTTT
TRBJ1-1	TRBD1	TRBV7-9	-	CASSATGGGYTEAFF	TGTGCCAGCAGCGCAACAGGGGGCGGTTACACTGAAGCTTTCTTT
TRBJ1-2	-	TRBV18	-	CASSPPQGLTYGYTF	TGTGCCAGCTCACCACCACAGGGCCTTACCTATGGCTACACCTTC
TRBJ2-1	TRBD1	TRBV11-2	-	CASSSDRVYNEQFF	TGTGCCAGCAGCTCGGACAGGGTATACAATGAGCAGTTCTTC
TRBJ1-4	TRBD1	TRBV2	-	CASTRGLNEKLFF	TGTGCCAGCACCAGGGGGCTTAATGAAAAACTGTTTTTT
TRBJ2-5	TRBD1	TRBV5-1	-	CASGNRGTPEETQYF	TGCGCCAGCGGGAACAGGGGGACTCCTGAGGAGACCCAGTACTTC
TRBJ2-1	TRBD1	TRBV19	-	CASSEGTGIMNEQFF	TGTGCCAGTAGCGAGGGGACAGGGATTATGAATGAGCAGTTCTTC
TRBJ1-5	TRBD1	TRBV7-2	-	CASSQDRGHQPQHF	TGTGCCAGCAGCCAGGACAGGGGGCATCAGCCCCAGCATTTT
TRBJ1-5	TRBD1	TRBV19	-	CASSIGQGAGGQPQHF	TGTGCCAGTAGTATAGGACAGGGGGCAGGGGGTCAGCCCCAGCATTTT
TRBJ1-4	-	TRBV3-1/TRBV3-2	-	CASSRSDRTTKTKLFF	TGTGCCAGCAGCCGGTCGGACAGAACCACTAAGACCAAACTGTTTTTT
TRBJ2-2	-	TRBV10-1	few	CASSPAGAPGELFF	TGCGCCAGCAGTCCGGCAGGGGCTCCCGGGGAGCTGTTTTTT
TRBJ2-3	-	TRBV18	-	CASSPLAGSSGTDTQYF	TGTGCCAGCTCACCACTCGCAGGATCCTCTGGCACAGATACGCAGTATTTT
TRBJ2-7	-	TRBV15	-	CATSRDSHSYEQYF	TGTGCCACCAGCAGAGATAGCCACTCCTACGAGCAGTACTTC